These 22 T cell receptor beta chains share one sample of origin, sequenced in a study of T cells expressing NK-cell markers. Reanalyzing the 5' RACE reads, TCRdb keeps one entry per CDR3 protein, without DNA. The listing records approximately 550,000 distinct CDR3 sequences. The sample comprised blood T cells: a sorted CD56 or NKG2C T cell subset, CD4+ or CD8+ T cells, or bulk PBMC T cells (not recorded which). Source of these receptors: a man aged 18 to 29 in good health.

V is TRBV12-3 or TRBV12-4 and J is TRBJ2-3; TCRdb selects TRBD1, and the lack of DNA leaves this call unchecked. The CDR3 has 17 amino acids. The CDR3 loop reads CASRGGKAIEGTDTQYF.

The chain employs TRBV7-9 and TRBJ2-4; no DNA is available, so the TRBD1 call from TCRdb remains unchecked. The CDR3 sequence is 13 residues long. Germline values: CDR1 SEHNR, CDR2 FQNEAQ (reference sequence). The CDR3 loop is CASEGGPQNIQYF.

This sequence joins TRBV10-3 and TRBJ2-4; absent DNA, TCRdb's TRBD1 call cannot be checked. Germline CDR1 is ENHRY and CDR2 is SYGVKD. CDR3 size: 12 residues. CDR3 loop: CAISESGIIQYF.

The chain uses TRBV30 and TRBJ2-1; TCRdb calls TRBD1, which cannot be checked without DNA. The CDR3 covers 14 residues. CDR1 and CDR2 from the germline V gene are GTSNPN and SVGIG (reference sequence). The CDR3 reads CAWSRTGWRNEQFF.

The chain employs TRBV29-1 and TRBJ1-2; the D gene TCRdb calls, TRBD1, cannot be checked with no DNA. This CDR3 region has 13 residues. Germline CDR1 and CDR2: SQVTM and ANQGSEA. CDR3 sequence: CSVAGTPKDGYTF.

V gene TRBV6-1 combines with J gene TRBJ2-7. There are 14 residues in the CDR3. Germline V lookup: CDR1 MNHNS, CDR2 SASEGT. The CDR3 here is CASSKAQGVHEQYF.

The V call is TRBV6-2 or TRBV6-3, the J call TRBJ1-1. Germline V gives CDR1 MNHEY, CDR2 SVGEGT. The CDR3 has 14 amino acids. CDR3 region: CASSLTEGLTEAFF.

The rearrangement links TRBV5-1 to TRBJ2-7; as DNA is missing, the TRBD2 call by TCRdb cannot be tested. CDR1 and CDR2 from the germline V gene are SGHRS and YFSETQ. This CDR3 is 15 amino acids long. CDR3 protein: CASSWTSGSVHEQYF.

This chain links TRBV11-2 with TRBJ2-2; TCRdb lists TRBD2, though no DNA is available to test this call. Per the germline V gene, CDR1 is SGHAT and CDR2 is FQNNGV. The CDR3 covers 16 residues. CDR3: CASSRPPSGLGGELFF.

This chain uses TRBV20-1 with TRBJ1-5; without DNA, the TCRdb call of TRBD1 cannot be checked. The length of the CDR3 is 14 residues. CDR1 is DFQATT and CDR2 is SNEGSKA in the germline V gene (reference sequence). CDR3 amino acids: CSARSTWGPQPQHF.

The J gene is TRBJ1-5, the V gene TRBV7-2; as DNA is missing, the TRBD1 call by TCRdb cannot be tested. Germline values: CDR1 SGHTA, CDR2 FQGNSA. The CDR3 totals 15 residues. The CDR3 reads CATPTGGLLRQPQHF.

The genes are TRBV13 and TRBJ2-2; TCRdb selects TRBD1, and the lack of DNA leaves this call unchecked. Germline values: CDR1 PRHDT, CDR2 FYEKMQ (reference sequence). This CDR3 has 18 residues. CDR3 loop: CASNPKKSGGAGTGELFF.

V and J are TRBV5-1 and TRBJ2-3; TCRdb lists TRBD1, though no DNA is available to test this call. The CDR3 is 16 residues long. Germline V lookup: CDR1 SGHRS, CDR2 YFSETQ. The CDR3 is CASSYMTGVNTDTQYF.

The chain links TRBV6-2 or TRBV6-3 to TRBJ2-1; TCRdb proposes TRBD2, but this gene call is untestable without DNA. This CDR3 is built from 14 residues. Germline V gene lookup returns CDR1 MNHEY and CDR2 SVGEGT. The CDR3 loop reads CASIRTSGTTEQFF.

This chain links TRBV5-1 with TRBJ1-1; TCRdb names TRBD1, which stays unverified in the absence of DNA. Germline V lookup: CDR1 SGHRS, CDR2 YFSETQ. The CDR3 is 15 amino acids. CDR3 protein: CASSLLVGQNTEAFF.

V gene TRBV20-1 combines with J gene TRBJ2-3. The CDR3 contains 13 residues. Germline V lookup: CDR1 DFQATT, CDR2 SNEGSKA (reference sequence). The CDR3 protein is CSARVGNSDTQYF.

The chain combines TRBV11-2 with TRBJ2-5; the TRBD1 assignment by TCRdb is unverifiable without DNA. The CDR3 is 14 residues long. The germline CDR1 and CDR2 sequences are SGHAT and FQNNGV. CDR3 amino acids: CASSSLDLQETQYF.

This chain links TRBV7-9 with TRBJ1-5; TCRdb's D gene call, TRBD1, goes unchecked for lack of DNA. The V gene's germline CDR1 is SEHNR and CDR2 FQNEAQ (reference sequence). The length of the CDR3 is 16 residues. CDR3 amino acids: CASSPGGGLGNQPQHF.

The chain is built from TRBV27 and TRBJ2-2. This CDR3 is built from 16 residues. CDR1 and CDR2 (germline): MNHEY, SMNVEV (reference sequence). The CDR3 sequence: CASSLEWGRRTGELFF.

The CDR3 reads CASSPAGASTDTQYF. The J gene is TRBJ2-3, the V gene TRBV12-3 or TRBV12-4; the D call of TRBD2 rests on TCRdb alone, since no DNA is present to check it. CDR3 length equals 15 residues.

The chain employs TRBV7-9 and TRBJ2-1. Per germline, CDR1 SEHNR and CDR2 FQNEAQ (reference sequence). CDR3 length equals 15 residues. The CDR3 protein is CASSLELRYPNEQFF.

The genes are TRBV5-1 and TRBJ1-1; TCRdb lists TRBD1, though no DNA is available to test this call. CDR1 and CDR2 from the germline V gene are SGHRS and YFSETQ. The CDR3 runs to 15 residues. CDR3 sequence: CASSLDGTQNTEAFF.